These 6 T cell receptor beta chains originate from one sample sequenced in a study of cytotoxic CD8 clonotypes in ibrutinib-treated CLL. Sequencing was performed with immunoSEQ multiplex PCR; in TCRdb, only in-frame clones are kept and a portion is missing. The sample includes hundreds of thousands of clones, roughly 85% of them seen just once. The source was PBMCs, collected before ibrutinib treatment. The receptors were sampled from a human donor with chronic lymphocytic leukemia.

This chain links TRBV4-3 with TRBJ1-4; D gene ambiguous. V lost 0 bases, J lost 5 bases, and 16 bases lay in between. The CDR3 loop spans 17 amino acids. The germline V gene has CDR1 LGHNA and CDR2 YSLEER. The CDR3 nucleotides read TGCGCCAGCAGCCAAGATCTTATTAGGGAGCTGAATGAAAAACTGTTTTTT. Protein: CASSQDLIRELNEKLFF.

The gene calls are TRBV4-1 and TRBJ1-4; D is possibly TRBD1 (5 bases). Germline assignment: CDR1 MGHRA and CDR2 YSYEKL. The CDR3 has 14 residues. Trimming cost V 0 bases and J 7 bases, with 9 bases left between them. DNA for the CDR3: TGCGCCAGCAGCCAAGACCCAGGGAGTGAAAAACTGTTTTTT. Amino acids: CASSQDPGSEKLFF.

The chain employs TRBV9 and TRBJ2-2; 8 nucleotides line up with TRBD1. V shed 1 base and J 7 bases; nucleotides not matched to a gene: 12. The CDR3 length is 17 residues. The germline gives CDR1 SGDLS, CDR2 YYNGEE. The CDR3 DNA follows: TGTGCCAGCAGCGTAAACCCCAGACAGGGGCTGAACGGGGAGCTGTTTTTT. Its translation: CASSVNPRQGLNGELFF.

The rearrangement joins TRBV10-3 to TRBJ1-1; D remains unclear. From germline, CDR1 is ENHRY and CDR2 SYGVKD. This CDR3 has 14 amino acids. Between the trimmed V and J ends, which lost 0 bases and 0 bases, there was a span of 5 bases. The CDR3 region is CAISESRVNTEAFF. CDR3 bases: TGTGCCATCAGTGAGTCGAGGGTGAACACTGAAGCTTTCTTT.

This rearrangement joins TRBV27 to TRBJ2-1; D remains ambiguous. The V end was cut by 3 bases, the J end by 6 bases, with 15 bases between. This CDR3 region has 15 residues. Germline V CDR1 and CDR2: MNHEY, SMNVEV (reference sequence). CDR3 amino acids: CASSLSRTSGNEQFF. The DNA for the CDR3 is TGTGCCAGCAGTTTGAGTCGAACCTCGGGCAATGAGCAGTTCTTC.

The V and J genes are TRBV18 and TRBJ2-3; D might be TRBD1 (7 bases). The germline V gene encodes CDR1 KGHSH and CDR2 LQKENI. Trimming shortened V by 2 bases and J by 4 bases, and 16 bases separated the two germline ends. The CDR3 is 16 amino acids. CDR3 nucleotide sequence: TGTGCCAGCTCACCAAACCCTTCAGGGGGGCCAGATACGCAGTATTTT. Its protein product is CASSPNPSGGPDTQYF.